This paragraph reports one TCR beta chain. Its cognate antigen is unknown. Treatment of the sample: oral pan-JAK inhibitor, 5-10 mg twice daily. Sequencing used cDNA as its template, made by extracting RNA and reverse transcribing it. Profiled with immunoSEQ multiplex PCR; TCRdb holds only in-frame clones, not every one. The sample lists around 300,000 clones; about 62% were seen once. This sample stems from a study of CD8+ T cells in alopecia areata. Study as a whole: Administration of oral tofacitinib to treated patients was at 5 to 10 mg twice daily. Tofacitinib exposure lasted 6 to 18 months, followed by 6 months off drug.

Study results and limitations: Relative to normal scalp, lesional scalp, especially alopecia totalis/universalis, showed higher clonality.

There are 16 residues in the CDR3. V dropped 4 bases and J dropped 6; count of bases not matched to a gene: 11. The V gene's germline CDR1 is SNHLY and CDR2 FYNNEI. The V and J genes are TRBV2 and TRBJ2-1; 8 nucleotides agree with TRBD2. The TCR sequence derives from a human donor with alopecia areata. This material consisted of CD4+ T cells sorted from blood, taken between weeks 51 and 52, from a patient treated with tofacitinib. CDR3 nucleotides: TGTGCCAGCAGTGGGGGCTTCCTAGCGGGTACCAATGAGCAGTTCTTC. Its translation: CASSGGFLAGTNEQFF.